This T cell receptor beta chain was sequenced in a study of blood T cells in healthy people across ages (dated by TCRdb to the mid-2010s). Regarding the research as a whole: In model experiments, roughly one uniquely barcoded TCR beta cDNA molecule per two T cells was captured by template switching. To track age-related changes in TCR beta repertoire diversity, the study relied on deep sequencing normalized with unique cDNA molecular identifiers. The donors were split into four age groups: young (average about 15 years), middle-aged (about 40), aged (approximately 59) and long-lived (82). Donors of different ages were randomly distributed across sequencing lanes to avoid experimental bias. The study analyzed two additional independent replicas of 1 million unique cDNA reads from the same blood draw for two donors, one aged 18 to 30 and one aged 80 or older.

Broader findings and caveats from the paper: Because the CMV infection status of the donors was unknown, age-related changes in expanded clonotypes may potentially have been confounded. Estimates of total diversity based on one million sequenced T cells were considered lower bounds and underestimates. Bulk unsorted PBMC profiling prevented conclusive comparison of naive and antigen-experienced compartments. The percentage of naive T cells measured by flow cytometry correlated strongly with observed TCR beta diversity. As age increased, observed TCR beta diversity per million T cells dropped in a roughly linear way, and a significant reduction was already evident by age 40. Compared with the aged group, the long-lived group had more naive CD4+ T cells, fewer expanded clones and increased TCR diversity, suggesting age selection.

This clonotype has more than one count but fewer than ten. No cognate antigen has been identified for it. No clone much larger than this one lies a single base away; base qualities are absent. CDR1 and CDR2, looked up from the germline V gene, are SNHLY and FYNNEI. The CDR3 runs 12 amino acids, cysteine and phenylalanine included. Solely the CDR3 DNA is kept, with 36 bases framed from the first base. V loses 6 bases of germline sequence and J loses 8 bases, and the interval between the two ends is 10 bases. The donors were roughly 40 Caucasian individuals from Russia, aged roughly 6 to 95 years, who were systemically healthy. Each donor gave ten milliliters of peripheral blood, drawn into EDTA-treated Vacutainer tubes. Ficoll-Paque density-gradient centrifugation was used to isolate PBMCs, with at least 6.5 million per sample. Trizol reagent was used to extract total RNA from the PBMCs, yielding at least 5 micrograms per sample. For every donor, flow cytometry on a PBMC aliquot measured the percentage of naive CD45RAhigh/CD27high T cells.

The receptor library was made with 5' RACE. The reads were generated on an Illumina HiSeq 2500. The second PCR ran for about 6 to 11 cycles and used a J-beta primer mix along with a sample-barcoded 5' primer. Each TCR beta cDNA molecule received a unique molecular identifier from a template-switch 5' adaptor carrying 12 random nucleotides. Each sample yielded at least 3 million CDR3-containing paired-end reads. First-strand cDNA synthesis was performed from all RNA using the Mint cDNA synthesis kit, with priming by a TRBC-specific oligonucleotide. Following uracil-DNA glycosylase treatment, all cDNA underwent a first 18-cycle PCR with the universal primers M1SS and BC2_uni_R. The study's processing was this. For normalization, 1 million high-quality reads were randomly selected from each sample, with every read carrying a distinct molecular identifier. Reads sharing molecular identifiers were discarded rather than binned into consensus sequences. CDR3 identification, clonotype clustering and error correction used MiTCR with a Q25 quality threshold and the strictest error-elimination algorithm. A nonparametric unseen species model with Euler transformation was used to estimate lower-bound total TCR beta diversity. The public reads were reprocessed in TCRdb via fastp at Q25 and MiXCR, keeping in-frame beta chains. When rows share a CDR3 protein, they turn into one entry using the most common DNA and genes. In this record, the V and J calls reflect TCRdb's handling and not the investigators' own analysis. This sample lists about 1.6 million distinct CDR3 sequences; roughly a third were detected once. The ten largest make up around 10% of the sample.

The material sequenced was blood. The receptor comes from a woman aged 25 to 45 in good health. The chain links TRBV2 with TRBJ1-4; tentative D gene TRBD1, with 5 bases matching. The DNA sequence is TGTGCCAGCAGAGGGGCCAGCGAAAAACTGTTTTTT. This sequence encodes CASRGASEKLFF.